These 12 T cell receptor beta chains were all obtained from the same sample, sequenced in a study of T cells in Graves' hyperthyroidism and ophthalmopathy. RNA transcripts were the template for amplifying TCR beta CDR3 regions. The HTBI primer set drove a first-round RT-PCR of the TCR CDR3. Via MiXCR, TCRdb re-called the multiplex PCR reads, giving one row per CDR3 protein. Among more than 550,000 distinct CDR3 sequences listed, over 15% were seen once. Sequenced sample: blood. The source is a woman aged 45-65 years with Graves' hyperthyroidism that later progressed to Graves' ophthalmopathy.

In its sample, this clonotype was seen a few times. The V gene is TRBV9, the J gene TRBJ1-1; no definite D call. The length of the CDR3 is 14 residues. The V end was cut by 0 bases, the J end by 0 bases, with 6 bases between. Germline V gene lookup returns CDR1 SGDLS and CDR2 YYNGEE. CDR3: CASSVGPLNTEAFF. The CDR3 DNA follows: TGTGCCAGCAGCGTAGGGCCGCTGAACACTGAAGCTTTCTTT.

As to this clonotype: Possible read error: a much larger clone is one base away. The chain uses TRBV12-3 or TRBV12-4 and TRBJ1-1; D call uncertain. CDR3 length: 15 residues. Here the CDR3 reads CAGSLRSQMNTEAFF. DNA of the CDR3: TGTGCCGGCAGTTTAAGGTCCCAGATGAACACTGAAGCTTTCTTT.

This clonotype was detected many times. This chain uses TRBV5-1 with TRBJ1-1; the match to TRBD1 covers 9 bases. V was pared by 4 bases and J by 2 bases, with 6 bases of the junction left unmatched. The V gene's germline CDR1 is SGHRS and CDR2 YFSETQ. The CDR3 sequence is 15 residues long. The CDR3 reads CASSRLTGGNTEAFF. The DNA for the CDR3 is TGCGCCAGCAGCCGATTGACAGGGGGAAACACTGAAGCTTTCTTT.

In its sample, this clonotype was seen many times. The CDR3 is CASSYDTVNTEAFF. The CDR3 DNA is TGTGCCAGCAGTTATGACACGGTGAACACTGAAGCTTTCTTT. The V call is TRBV6-1, the J call TRBJ1-1; D ambiguous. V lost 5 bases to trimming and J lost 0 bases, with 10 bases between them. This CDR3 spans 14 amino acids. The V gene's germline CDR1 is MNHNS and CDR2 SASEGT.

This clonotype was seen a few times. The CDR3 spells CASSYGGGSNTEAFF. The CDR3 DNA reads as TGTGCCAGCAGTTACGGTGGAGGGTCGAACACTGAAGCTTTCTTT. V is TRBV6-6 and J is TRBJ1-1; D not certain. Trimming pared 2 bases from V and 1 base from J, leaving 11 bases between. Germline CDR1 MNHNY, CDR2 SVGAGI (reference sequence). The CDR3 is 15 residues long.

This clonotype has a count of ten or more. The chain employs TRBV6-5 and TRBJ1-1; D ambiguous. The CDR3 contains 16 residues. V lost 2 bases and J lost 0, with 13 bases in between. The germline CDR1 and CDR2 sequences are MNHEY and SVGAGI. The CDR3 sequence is CASSYDYPGMNTEAFF. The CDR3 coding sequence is TGTGCCAGCAGTTACGACTATCCCGGCATGAACACTGAAGCTTTCTTT.

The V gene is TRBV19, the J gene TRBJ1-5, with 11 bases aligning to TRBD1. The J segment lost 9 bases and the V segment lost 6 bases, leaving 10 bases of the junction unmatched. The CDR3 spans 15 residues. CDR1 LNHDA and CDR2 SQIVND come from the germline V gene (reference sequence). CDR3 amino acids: CASSPGTGGLAPQHF. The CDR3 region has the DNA TGTGCCAGTAGCCCGGGGACAGGGGGATTAGCGCCCCAGCATTTT. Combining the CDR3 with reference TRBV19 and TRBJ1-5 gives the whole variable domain DGGITQSPKYLFRKEGQNVTLSCEQNLNHDAMYWYRQDPGQGLRLIYYSQIVNDFQKGDIAEGYSVSREKKESFPLTVTSAQKNPTAFYLCASSPGTGGLAPQHFGDGTRLSIL.

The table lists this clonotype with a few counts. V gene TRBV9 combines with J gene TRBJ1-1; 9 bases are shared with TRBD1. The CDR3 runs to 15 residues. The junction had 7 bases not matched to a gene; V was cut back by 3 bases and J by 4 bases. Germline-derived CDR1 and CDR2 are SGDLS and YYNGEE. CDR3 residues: CASSGSRQGGTEAFF. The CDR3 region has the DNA TGTGCCAGCAGCGGATCGCGACAGGGGGGCACTGAAGCTTTCTTT.

CDR3 protein: CASSKDRGWEQYF. The CDR3 bases are TGTGCCAGCAGCAAGGACAGGGGATGGGAGCAGTACTTC. V usage is TRBV7-2 and J usage is TRBJ2-7; TRBD1 matches at 9 bases. The junction had 6 bases not matched to a gene; V was cut back by 5 bases and J by 7 bases. This CDR3 contains 13 residues. Germline CDR1 SGHTA, CDR2 FQGNSA. The full variable domain, completed using reference TRBV7-2 and TRBJ2-7, is GAGVSQSPSNKVTEKGKDVELRCDPISGHTALYWYRQSLGQGLEFLIYFQGNSAPDKSGLPSDRFSAERTGGSVSTLTIQRTQQEDSAVYLCASSKDRGWEQYFGPGTRLTVT.

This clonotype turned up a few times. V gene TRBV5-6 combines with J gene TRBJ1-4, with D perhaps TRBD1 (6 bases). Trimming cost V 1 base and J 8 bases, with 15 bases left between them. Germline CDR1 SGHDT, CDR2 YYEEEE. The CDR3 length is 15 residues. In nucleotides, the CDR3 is TGTGCCAGCAGCTTGACTCCGCAGGGGAGAGAAAAACTGTTTTTT. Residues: CASSLTPQGREKLFF.

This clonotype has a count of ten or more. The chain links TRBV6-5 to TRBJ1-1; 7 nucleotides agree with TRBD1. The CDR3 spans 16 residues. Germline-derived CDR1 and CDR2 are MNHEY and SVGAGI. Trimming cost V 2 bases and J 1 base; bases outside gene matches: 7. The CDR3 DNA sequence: TGTGCCAGCAGTTACGGGAAGGACAGGTCGAACACTGAAGCTTTCTTT. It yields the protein CASSYGKDRSNTEAFF.

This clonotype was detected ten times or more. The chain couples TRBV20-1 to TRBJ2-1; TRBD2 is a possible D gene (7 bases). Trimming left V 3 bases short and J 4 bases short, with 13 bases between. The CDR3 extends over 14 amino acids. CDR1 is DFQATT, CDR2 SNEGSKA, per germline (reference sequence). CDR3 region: CSASWAGAYNEQFF. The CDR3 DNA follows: TGCAGTGCTAGTTGGGCGGGGGCGTACAATGAGCAGTTCTTC.